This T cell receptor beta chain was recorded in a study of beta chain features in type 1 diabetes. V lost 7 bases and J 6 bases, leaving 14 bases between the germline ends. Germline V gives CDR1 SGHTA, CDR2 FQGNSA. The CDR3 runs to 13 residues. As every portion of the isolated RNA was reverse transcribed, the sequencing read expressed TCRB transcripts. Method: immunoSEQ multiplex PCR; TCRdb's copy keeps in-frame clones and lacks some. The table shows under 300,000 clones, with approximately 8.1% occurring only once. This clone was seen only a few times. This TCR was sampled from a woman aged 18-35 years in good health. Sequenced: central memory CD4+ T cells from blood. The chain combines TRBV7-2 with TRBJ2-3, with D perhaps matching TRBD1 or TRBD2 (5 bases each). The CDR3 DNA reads TGTGCCAGCACCCTTAGCCGGGACGATACGCAGTATTTT. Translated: CASTLSRDDTQYF.